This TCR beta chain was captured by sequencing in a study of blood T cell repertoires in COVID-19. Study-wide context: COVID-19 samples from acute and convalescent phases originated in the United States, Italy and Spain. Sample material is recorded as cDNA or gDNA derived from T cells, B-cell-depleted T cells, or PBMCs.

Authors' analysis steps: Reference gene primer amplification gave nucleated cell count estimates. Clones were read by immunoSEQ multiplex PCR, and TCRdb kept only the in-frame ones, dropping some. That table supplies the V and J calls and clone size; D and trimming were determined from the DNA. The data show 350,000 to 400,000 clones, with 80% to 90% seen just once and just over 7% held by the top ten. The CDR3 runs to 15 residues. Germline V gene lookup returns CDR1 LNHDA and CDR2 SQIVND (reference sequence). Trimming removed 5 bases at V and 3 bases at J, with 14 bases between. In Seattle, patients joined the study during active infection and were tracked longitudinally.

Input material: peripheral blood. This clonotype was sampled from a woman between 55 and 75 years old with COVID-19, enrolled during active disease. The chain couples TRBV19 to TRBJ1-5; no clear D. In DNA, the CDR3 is TGTGCCAGTAGTGTAACCGGGAGCGACAATCAGCCCCAGCATTTT. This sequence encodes CASSVTGSDNQPQHF.